The subject of this entry is one T cell receptor (beta chain). This CDR3 region has 15 residues. The germline V gene encodes CDR1 SGHAT and CDR2 FQDESV (reference sequence). Trimming left V 1 base short and J 0 bases short, with 8 bases between. The data originate from a study of T cell changes during pregnancy in multiple sclerosis. The table came from immunoSEQ multiplex PCR; TCRdb's copy has only in-frame clones and leaves some out. The sample shows 35,000 or so clones, about 91% of them seen only once. The chain recombines TRBV11-1 with TRBJ2-3; possible D gene TRBD1, 5 bases. The sequenced sample was CD4+ T cells from peripheral blood mononuclear cells, obtained after pregnancy. The TCR originated in a female donor with multiple sclerosis, enrolled in a pregnancy study. The chain's CDR3 is CASSLGWTSTDTQYF. CDR3 bases: TGTGCCAGCAGCTTAGGTTGGACAAGCACAGATACGCAGTATTTT.